What follows describes a single T cell receptor (beta chain). Its antigen is unidentified. V was clipped by 3 bases and J by 6 bases, with 14 bases between them. CDR3 length: 14 residues. Germline loops: CDR1 MNHNS, CDR2 SASEGT. The data derive from a study of graft-versus-host responses after intestinal transplantation. Broader study findings: In patients with graft-donor T cell macrochimerism, allograft graft-versus-host to host-versus-graft clonal ratios were high.

Some clones are missing from TCRdb's copy, which holds only in-frame ones; the method was immunoSEQ multiplex PCR. This table has about 90,000 clones, approximately 92% appearing once. Sample: unstimulated CD8+ T cells sorted from spleen or lymph node cells, taken before intestinal transplant. The V gene is TRBV6-1, the J gene TRBJ1-2; no definite D call. This clonotype was obtained from a human donor who received an intestinal transplant. CDR3 residues: CASSEPVSLDGYTF. In DNA form, the CDR3 reads TGTGCCAGCAGTGAGCCGGTGTCTCTCGATGGCTACACCTTC.